The 20 T cell receptor beta chains below come from one sample, sequenced in a study of cytomegalovirus exposure and HLA in healthy donors. Primers: 60 Vbeta forward and 13 Jbeta reverse. The data were produced by immunoSEQ multiplex PCR, yet TCRdb's version contains in-frame clones alone and is incomplete. There are roughly 170,000 clones in the sample; 75% to 90% occur only once, and roughly 0.7% lies in the top ten. Sequenced input: PBMCs. These receptors were collected from a boy aged 10-17 years in good health and CMV-seronegative.

The chain recombines TRBV5-6 with TRBJ1-1; D is possibly TRBD1 (6 bases). This CDR3 has 15 residues. Germline CDR1 SGHDT, CDR2 YYEEEE. With 1 base removed from V and 3 bases from J, the gap between germline ends came to 13 bases. CDR3 sequence: CASSLRGTIYTEAFF. DNA of the CDR3: TGTGCCAGCAGCTTGAGGGGGACTATTTACACTGAAGCTTTCTTT.

V is TRBV5-1 and J is TRBJ1-2, with 7 bases identical to TRBD1. The V segment lost 1 base and the J segment 4 bases; nucleotides outside the gene matches: 10. This CDR3 region has 16 residues. Per the germline V gene, CDR1 is SGHRS and CDR2 is YFSETQ. The CDR3 DNA reads as TGCGCCAGCAGCTTGCAACTACCGGGACAGTTCTATGGCTACACCTTC. Residues: CASSLQLPGQFYGYTF.

The chain couples TRBV27 to TRBJ2-2, with 14 bases that match TRBD2. With 5 bases clipped from V and 3 bases from J, the junction kept 5 bases outside the gene matches. The CDR3 length is 17 residues. Germline V gives CDR1 MNHEY, CDR2 SMNVEV (reference sequence). The DNA for the CDR3 is TGTGCCAGCAGTAGACTAGCGGGGGGGCCGTACACCGGGGAGCTGTTTTTT. Translated, it gives CASSRLAGGPYTGELFF.

The chain links TRBV4-2 to TRBJ1-2; 7 bases agree with TRBD1. The germline V gene has CDR1 LGHNA and CDR2 YNFKEQ. The V and J ends lost 4 bases and 6 bases, in that order; junction bases with no gene match: 5. The CDR3 totals 13 residues. CDR3 amino acids: CASSLTGSDGYTF. The CDR3 DNA reads as TGTGCCAGCAGCCTGACAGGGTCTGATGGCTACACCTTC.

The rearrangement uses TRBV30 and TRBJ1-2, with 11 bases aligning to TRBD1. The germline gives CDR1 GTSNPN, CDR2 SVGIG (reference sequence). V trimming: 5 bases; J trimming: 4 bases; junction bases outside the gene matches: 6. The length of the CDR3 is 14 residues. The CDR3 is CAWSWTGGSYGYTF. The CDR3 nucleotides read TGTGCCTGGTCCTGGACAGGGGGCAGCTATGGCTACACCTTC.

CDR3 DNA sequence: TGCGCCAGCAGCCAAGCCCAAGTGGGTCCGGGACAGGGGGCCGAAGCTTTCTTT. It encodes CASSQAQVGPGQGAEAFF. The chain employs TRBV4-1 and TRBJ1-1; 12 positions match TRBD1. CDR3 length equals 18 residues. Trimming cost V 1 base and J 8 bases; bases outside gene matches: 14. Germline values: CDR1 MGHRA, CDR2 YSYEKL.

This clone showed up just a few times. The gene calls are TRBV6-6 and TRBJ1-2, with a tentative D call TRBD1 (5 bases). Germline V gene lookup returns CDR1 MNHNY and CDR2 SVGAGI (reference sequence). This CDR3 has 13 amino acids. The ends were cut back, 0 bases at V and 6 bases at J, with 8 bases in the middle. The CDR3 is CASSYSGANGYTF. The CDR3 DNA is TGTGCCAGCAGTTACTCAGGGGCCAATGGCTACACCTTC.

The chain couples TRBV2 to TRBJ1-3; unclear D gene. The CDR3 consists of 13 residues. Deletions cut 6 bases from V and 4 bases from J, with 10 bases between. Germline CDR1 reads SNHLY; CDR2 reads FYNNEI. As DNA, the CDR3 is TGTGCCAGCAGAGACACTCTCGGAAACACCATATATTTT. Encoded protein: CASRDTLGNTIYF.

This clone appeared a few times. The chain carries TRBV30 and TRBJ1-1; 9 bases are shared with TRBD1. Per germline, CDR1 GTSNPN and CDR2 SVGIG (reference sequence). The CDR3 loop spans 17 amino acids. Germline trimming cut 4 bases from V and 4 bases from J; bases unmatched to any gene: 16. The CDR3 protein is CAWIPRDREIGRTEAFF. The DNA of the CDR3 is TGTGCCTGGATTCCCCGGGACAGGGAGATCGGGCGCACTGAAGCTTTCTTT. Full variable domain (missing parts from reference TRBV30 and TRBJ1-1): SQTIHQWPATLVQPVGSPLSLECTVEGTSNPNLYWYRQAAGRGLQLLFYSVGIGQISSEVPQNLSASRPQDRQFILSSKKLLLSDSGFYLCAWIPRDREIGRTEAFFGQGTRLTVV.

The J gene is TRBJ1-2, the V gene TRBV28, with a tentative D call TRBD1 (5 bases). Trimming pared 6 bases from V and 8 bases from J, leaving 16 bases between. CDR3 length: 13 amino acids. Germline CDR1 is MDHEN and CDR2 is SYDVKM. The CDR3 is CASSPPGSKGYTF. The CDR3 nucleotides are TGTGCCAGCAGCCCACCAGGGTCGAAGGGCTACACCTTC.

V and J are TRBV4-2 and TRBJ1-6; no definite D call. Germline assignment: CDR1 LGHNA and CDR2 YNFKEQ. Trimming stripped 6 bases from V and 0 bases from J, with 15 bases between. CDR3 length: 17 residues. The CDR3 reads CASRATVRSSYNSPLHF. The CDR3 DNA reads TGTGCCAGCAGAGCCACCGTAAGGAGCTCCTATAATTCACCCCTCCACTTT.

J is TRBJ1-2 and V is TRBV11-2; 7 bases agree with TRBD1. Germline V gene lookup returns CDR1 SGHAT and CDR2 FQNNGV. With V trimmed by 4 bases and J by 8 bases, 10 bases remained unmatched. The CDR3 has 14 residues. The CDR3: CASSSLTGLSGYTF. CDR3 nucleotide sequence: TGTGCCAGCAGCTCCCTGACAGGGCTTAGCGGCTACACCTTC.

This chain connects TRBV11-2 to TRBJ1-1; D remains ambiguous. Germline values: CDR1 SGHAT, CDR2 FQNNGV. The CDR3 covers 13 residues. The V gene lost 3 bases and the J gene lost 1 base, with 6 bases spanning the gap. This CDR3 is CASSFERNTEAFF. The CDR3, as DNA: TGTGCCAGCAGCTTTGAGAGGAACACTGAAGCTTTCTTT.

V is TRBV5-6 and J is TRBJ2-7; a possible D gene is TRBD1 (6 bases). This CDR3 is 15 amino acids long. V shed 3 bases and J shed 0 bases, with 13 bases lying between them. Germline assignment: CDR1 SGHDT and CDR2 YYEEEE. In DNA, the CDR3 is TGTGCCAGCAGCTACTTGCAGGGGAGCTCCTACGAGCAGTACTTC. The encoded protein is CASSYLQGSSYEQYF.

The rearrangement links TRBV30 to TRBJ1-3; 10 bases line up with TRBD1. The CDR3 runs 15 residues. Germline assignment: CDR1 GTSNPN and CDR2 SVGIG (reference sequence). V trimming: 3 bases; J trimming: 2 bases; junction bases outside the gene matches: 4. CDR3 protein: CAWRPDRGPGNTIYF. The CDR3 coding sequence is TGTGCCTGGAGACCCGACAGGGGGCCTGGAAACACCATATATTTT.

The V and J genes are TRBV9 and TRBJ1-3; D may be TRBD1 (6 bases). The CDR3 is 14 amino acids. The germline V gene encodes CDR1 SGDLS and CDR2 YYNGEE. The V end was cut by 4 bases, the J end by 4 bases, with 12 bases between. CDR3 protein: CASSTRTAGNTIYF. CDR3 DNA: TGTGCCAGCAGCACCCGGACAGCCGGAAACACCATATATTTT.

The chain uses TRBV10-3 and TRBJ2-3; 11 bases agree with TRBD1. The CDR3 runs to 18 residues. The V and J ends lost 2 bases and 3 bases, in that order; junction bases with no gene match: 10. CDR1 and CDR2 (germline): ENHRY, SYGVKD. In nucleotides, the CDR3 is TGTGCCATCAGTGAGACCCGTTCTGGGACAGGGGGGACAGATACGCAGTATTTT. The encoded protein is CAISETRSGTGGTDTQYF.

The chain is built from TRBV19 and TRBJ2-7; 9 bases match TRBD1. This CDR3 is built from 16 residues. The germline V gene has CDR1 LNHDA and CDR2 SQIVND (reference sequence). V lost 3 bases to trimming and J lost 3 bases; unmatched junction nucleotides: 9. The CDR3 DNA reads TGTGCCAGTAGTATTACCCCCGGGACAGGGTTCTACGAGCAGTACTTC. This gives the protein CASSITPGTGFYEQYF.

The chain uses TRBV25-1 and TRBJ1-1, with 9 bases fitting TRBD1. The germline gives CDR1 MGHDK, CDR2 SYGVNS. V was pared by 6 bases and J by 4 bases, with 18 bases of the junction left unmatched. The CDR3 loop spans 18 amino acids. The DNA for the CDR3 is TGTGCCAGCAGAGCCCCGGGACAGGGCTCAAACAGGGGCACTGAAGCTTTCTTT. Translating it yields CASRAPGQGSNRGTEAFF.

This chain uses TRBV7-9 with TRBJ1-1; 7 bases fit TRBD1. V was clipped by 6 bases and J by 4 bases; unmatched bases: 5. Germline CDR1 SEHNR, CDR2 FQNEAQ (reference sequence). This CDR3 is built from 13 residues. The CDR3 DNA is TGTGCCAGCAGAGACAGGGTGGGCACTGAAGCTTTCTTT. This codes for CASRDRVGTEAFF.